A single sample is the source of the 13 T cell receptor beta chains below, sequenced in a study of blood T cell repertoires in COVID-19 (TCRdb year 2020). Library method: the immunoSEQ multiplex PCR assay. Entries here come from immuneACCESS through TCRdb and include only in-frame sequences with V and J called. Some clones fail to appear in such tables; in the studies checked, an unresolved V gene covers under half of the shortfall, and the cause of the remainder is unknown. Here the sample has 100,000 to 150,000 clones; over 60% occur a single time. The ten largest clones represent under 45% of the sample. Specimen: peripheral blood. The origin of the receptors is a man in his forties or fifties with active or convalescent COVID-19.

This clone came up many times. This chain uses TRBV29-1 with TRBJ2-1, with D hard to call. CDR3 size: 13 residues. The V gene's germline CDR1 is SQVTM and CDR2 ANQGSEA. V shed 6 bases and J shed 0 bases, with 9 bases lying between them. The CDR3 loop reads CSVDSHSYNEQFF. The CDR3 bases are TGCAGCGTCGATAGTCACTCCTACAATGAGCAGTTCTTC.

The chain carries TRBV7-8 and TRBJ2-3; 16 nucleotides line up with TRBD2. Trimming cost V 5 bases and J 4 bases; bases outside gene matches: 6. This CDR3 comprises 17 residues. Germline V gives CDR1 SGHVS, CDR2 FQNEAQ. CDR3 region: CASSGTSGGAGADTQYF. CDR3 bases: TGTGCCAGCAGCGGGACTAGCGGGGGGGCCGGAGCAGATACGCAGTATTTT.

The chain carries TRBV15 and TRBJ1-2; D possibly corresponds to TRBD1 (6 bases). The CDR3 is made up of 15 amino acids. Germline V gives CDR1 LNHNV, CDR2 YYDKDF (reference sequence). V was pared by 11 bases and J by 6 bases, with 25 bases between. For the CDR3, the DNA is TGTGCCCCCTCCCTTTGGGCACAGGGTCCCGATGGCTACACCTTC. As protein: CAPSLWAQGPDGYTF.

This clone turned up a few times. The rearrangement joins TRBV2 to TRBJ1-5; 9 bases match TRBD1. CDR3 length: 15 amino acids. The V segment lost 6 bases and the J segment 2 bases; nucleotides outside the gene matches: 5. The germline V gene has CDR1 SNHLY and CDR2 FYNNEI. The CDR3 protein is CASSPRTGGNQPQHF. CDR3 coding DNA: TGTGCCAGCAGCCCCAGGACAGGGGGCAATCAGCCCCAGCATTTT. Variable domain in full (rest from reference TRBV2 and TRBJ1-5): EPEVTQTPSHQVTQMGQEVILRCVPISNHLYFYWYRQILGQKVEFLVSFYNNEISEKSEIFDDQFSVERPDGSNFTLKIRSTKLEDSAMYFCASSPRTGGNQPQHFGDGTRLSIL.

The chain is built from TRBV27 and TRBJ1-5, with 12 bases fitting TRBD1. Germline-derived CDR1 and CDR2 are MNHEY and SMNVEV (reference sequence). J was trimmed by 7 bases and V by 6 bases; bases with no gene match: 1. This CDR3 is built from 13 residues. Here the CDR3 DNA reads TGTGCCAGCAGGGGACAGGGGGCACAGCCCCAGCATTTT. Translation gives CASRGQGAQPQHF.

The V gene is TRBV19, the J gene TRBJ2-7, with 9 bases that match TRBD1. Germline V gene sequence: CDR1 LNHDA, CDR2 SQIVND (reference sequence). With 5 bases clipped from V and 7 bases from J, the junction kept 21 bases outside the gene matches. This CDR3 has 18 amino acids. The CDR3 loop is CASSRMSAGTGIPREQYF. The CDR3 DNA reads as TGTGCCAGTAGTCGAATGAGCGCCGGGACAGGGATCCCTCGGGAGCAGTACTTC.

This chain connects TRBV3-1 (or the pseudogene TRBV3-2) to TRBJ1-2; the D is unclear. V lost 3 bases and J 6 bases, leaving 14 bases between the germline ends. Germline values: CDR1 LGHDT, CDR2 YNNKEL (reference sequence). The CDR3 is 14 amino acids. This CDR3 reads CASSQNPDRDGYTF. DNA of the CDR3: TGTGCCAGCAGCCAGAACCCCGACCGGGATGGCTACACCTTC.

Ten or more counts support this clone. J is TRBJ1-5 and V is TRBV3-1 (or the pseudogene TRBV3-2); unclear D gene. CDR3 length: 15 amino acids. Germline V gene sequence: CDR1 LGHDT, CDR2 YNNKEL (reference sequence). V shed 2 bases and J shed 3 bases, with 11 bases lying between them. CDR3 coding DNA: TGTGCCAGCAGCCAAAACCCAGTTAACAATCAGCCCCAGCATTTT. Amino acids: CASSQNPVNNQPQHF.

The gene calls are TRBV5-1 and TRBJ1-1; D is perhaps TRBD1 (6 bases). CDR1 and CDR2 from the germline V gene are SGHRS and YFSETQ. The CDR3 sequence is 14 residues long. V was trimmed by 2 bases and J by 6 bases, leaving 14 bases between them. The CDR3 is CASSFYTQGPEAFF. CDR3 coding DNA: TGCGCCAGCAGCTTCTATACTCAGGGGCCTGAAGCTTTCTTT. The entire variable domain, with the rest obtained from reference TRBV5-1 and TRBJ1-1, is as follows: KAGVTQTPRYLIKTRGQQVTLSCSPISGHRSVSWYQQTPGQGLQFLFEYFSETQRNKGNFPGRFSGRQFSNSRSEMNVSTLELGDSALYLCASSFYTQGPEAFFGQGTRLTVV.

This rearrangement joins TRBV19 to TRBJ1-5; TRBD1 might be the D (5 bases). Trimming removed 7 bases at V and 2 bases at J, with 12 bases between. The germline V gene encodes CDR1 LNHDA and CDR2 SQIVND (reference sequence). This CDR3 is built from 14 residues. CDR3 loop: CASTQGTGNQPQHF. CDR3 in DNA: TGTGCCAGTACTCAGGGCACGGGCAATCAGCCCCAGCATTTT.

The chain is built from TRBV7-9 and TRBJ2-2; D is perhaps TRBD2 (5 bases). The CDR3 spans 14 residues. V was clipped by 6 bases and J by 5 bases, with 13 bases between them. Germline V lookup: CDR1 SEHNR, CDR2 FQNEAQ (reference sequence). DNA of the CDR3: TGTGCCAGCAGGGGGAGTGGGGTGACCGGGGAGCTGTTTTTT. Translating it yields CASRGSGVTGELFF.

As to this clone: The junction differs from germline at one of its ends, possibly a read error. The J gene is TRBJ2-7, the V gene TRBV11-2; 10 nucleotides align to TRBD2. Germline assignment: CDR1 SGHAT and CDR2 FQNNGV. The CDR3 has 17 residues. CDR3 bases: TGTGCCACCAGCCAACTAGCGGGAAGACGAAGATCCTACGAGCAGTACTTC. Its translation: CATSQLAGRRRSYEQYF.

The chain carries TRBV5-1 and TRBJ2-5, with 8 nucleotides matching TRBD1. CDR1 is SGHRS and CDR2 is YFSETQ in the germline V gene. V trimming: 5 bases; J trimming: 4 bases; junction bases outside the gene matches: 1. This CDR3 is built from 12 residues. DNA for the CDR3: TGCGCCAGCAGTACAGGGGGAGAGACCCAGTACTTC. Its translation: CASSTGGETQYF.